The clone carrying this T cell receptor beta chain was counted only a few times. Germline values: CDR1 SGDLS, CDR2 YYNGEE. The V end was cut by 3 bases, the J end by 4 bases, with 11 bases between. The length of the CDR3 is 14 residues. The data derive from a study of T cells in Graves' hyperthyroidism and ophthalmopathy. The source of the PBMCs was 10 ml of fresh peripheral blood. From RNA transcripts, TCR beta CDR3 regions were amplified. A set of HTBI primers served as the primers for a first-round RT-PCR of the TCR CDR3. TCRdb independently ran MiXCR on the multiplex PCR reads; one entry per CDR3 protein. The data show about 720,000 distinct CDR3 sequences, about a sixth seen once.

J is TRBJ1-5 and V is TRBV9, with D perhaps TRBD1 (5 bases). This TCR was sampled from a man between 18 and 29 years old with Graves' hyperthyroidism. Input material: blood. The DNA for the CDR3 is TGTGCCAGCAGCGCAGGGTCCCAAAATCAGCCCCAGCATTTT. Translating it yields CASSAGSQNQPQHF.